These 12 T cell receptor beta chains came from one sample sequenced in a study of regulatory T cells in long-lasting Graves disease. Time point specified: newly diagnosed GD, antithyroid drugs for less than 3 months. PBMCs provided the RNA from which the TCR library was made. For TCR beta, libraries came from iRepertoire HTBI primers and Arm-PCR of CDR3 regions. Each CDR3 protein is one row after TCRdb ran MiXCR on the multiplex PCR reads. The sample has around 450,000 distinct CDR3 sequences; 14% to 15% are singletons. A further study also used this sample, focusing on T cells in Graves' hyperthyroidism and ophthalmopathy.

This specimen consisted of peripheral blood mononuclear cells (PBMCs), obtained at new diagnosis, from a patient treated with antithyroid drugs. These receptor sequences come from a woman under 40 with Graves disease.

CDR3 coding DNA: TGTGCCAGCTCACAGGGGATACTATACGAGCAGTACTTC. As protein: CASSQGILYEQYF. V gene TRBV6-2 or TRBV6-3 combines with J gene TRBJ2-7; 7 bases are a match to TRBD1. With V trimmed by 8 bases and J by 4 bases, 8 bases remained unmatched. Per germline, CDR1 MNHEY and CDR2 SVGEGT. CDR3 length equals 13 residues.

This clonotype was observed many times. The gene calls are TRBV6-5 and TRBJ2-1; 13 bases match TRBD2. CDR1 is MNHEY, CDR2 SVGAGI, per germline. V dropped 4 bases and J dropped 8; count of bases not matched to a gene: 8. CDR3 length: 16 amino acids. CDR3 in DNA: TGTGCCAGCAGTTCTTTTGGACTAGCGGGAGTCTATGAGCAGTTCTTC. Its protein is CASSSFGLAGVYEQFF.

There are many counts of this clonotype. V gene TRBV3-1 combines with J gene TRBJ2-7, with no clear D. The ends were cut back, 4 bases at V and 1 base at J, with 11 bases in the middle. CDR3 length equals 14 residues. The germline CDR1 and CDR2 sequences are LGHDT and YNNKEL (reference sequence). Written as DNA, the CDR3 is TGTGCCAGCAGCCCTCCACAGAAATCCTACGAGCAGTACTTC. Translated, it gives CASSPPQKSYEQYF.

This clonotype came up many times. The chain joins TRBV5-1 to TRBJ2-7, with D perhaps matching TRBD1 (6 bases). CDR1 and CDR2 (germline): SGHRS, YFSETQ. Trimming stripped 0 bases from V and 4 bases from J, with 14 bases between. The CDR3 is made up of 15 amino acids. The CDR3 DNA follows: TGCGCCAGCAGCTTGGAACAGGGTCCTAGGTACGAGCAGTACTTC. Translated, it gives CASSLEQGPRYEQYF.

This clonotype was seen at least ten times. CDR3 sequence reads: CASSSLKEGAYEQYF. As DNA, the CDR3 is TGTGCCAGCAGCTCCCTTAAAGAGGGAGCATACGAGCAGTACTTC. The chain uses TRBV7-9 and TRBJ2-7, with TRBD2 as a possible D gene (5 bases). The germline V and J ends were trimmed by 4 bases and 4 bases, with 17 bases remaining between them. Germline CDR1 is SEHNR and CDR2 is FQNEAQ (reference sequence). The CDR3 has 15 amino acids. The variable domain in full, completed from reference TRBV7-9 and TRBJ2-7, reads DTGVSQNPRHKITKRGQNVTFRCDPISEHNRLYWYRQTLGQGPEFLTYFQNEAQLEKSRLLSDRFSAERPKGSFSTLEIQRTEQGDSAMYLCASSSLKEGAYEQYFGPGTRLTVT.

This clonotype showed up many times. The V and J genes are TRBV12-5 and TRBJ2-1, with D perhaps matching TRBD2 (6 bases). The V end was cut by 7 bases, the J end by 4 bases, with 8 bases between. Germline-derived CDR1 and CDR2 are LGHNT and FRNRAP. This CDR3 is 12 amino acids long. The CDR3 sequence is CASEEGYNEQFF. CDR3 coding DNA: TGTGCTAGTGAGGAGGGTTACAATGAGCAGTTCTTC. Complete variable domain (other parts from reference TRBV12-5 and TRBJ2-1): DARVTQTPRHKVTEMGQEVTMRCQPILGHNTVFWYRQTMMQGLELLAYFRNRAPLDDSGMPKDRFSAEMPDATLATLKIQPSEPRDSAVYFCASEEGYNEQFFGPGTRLTVL.

V is TRBV6-2 or TRBV6-3 and J is TRBJ1-2, with 7 bases matching TRBD1. After removal of 4 bases from V and 5 bases from J, the junction contained 4 bases not matched to a gene. The V gene's germline CDR1 is MNHEY and CDR2 SVGEGT. The CDR3 consists of 13 residues. The CDR3 spells CASSSGQAYGYTF. CDR3 sequence (DNA): TGTGCCAGCAGTTCCGGACAGGCTTATGGCTACACCTTC.

This clonotype showed up many times. The J gene is TRBJ1-3, the V gene TRBV18, with D possibly matching TRBD1 (5 bases). This CDR3 has 15 amino acids. CDR1 is KGHSH, CDR2 LQKENI, per germline. The V and J ends lost 4 bases and 0 bases respectively, with 10 bases between them. The CDR3 DNA reads as TGTGCCAGCTCACGGGCCAGGGACTCTGGAAACACCATATATTTT. This translates into CASSRARDSGNTIYF. The full variable domain, completed using reference TRBV18 and TRBJ1-3, is NAGVMQNPRHLVRRRGQEARLRCSPMKGHSHVYWYRQLPEEGLKFMVYLQKENIIDESGMPKERFSAEFPKEGPSILRIQQVVRGDSAAYFCASSRARDSGNTIYFGEGSWLTVV.

This clonotype was recorded many times. The CDR3 coding sequence is TGTGCCAGCAGACTCGGGACAAACAATGAGCAGTTCTTC. It translates to CASRLGTNNEQFF. J is TRBJ2-1 and V is TRBV28, with D perhaps matching TRBD1 (6 bases). The ends were cut back, 6 bases at V and 5 bases at J, with 11 bases in the middle. Germline V CDR1 and CDR2: MDHEN, SYDVKM. CDR3 length equals 13 residues.

The rearrangement links TRBV6-1 to TRBJ2-1; 12 bases are shared with TRBD2. Trimming cost V 5 bases and J 6 bases; bases outside gene matches: 2. Germline CDR1 and CDR2: MNHNS and SASEGT. The CDR3 length is 14 residues. The CDR3: CASSKGLAGNEQFF. CDR3 nucleotide sequence: TGTGCCAGCAGTAAGGGACTAGCGGGCAATGAGCAGTTCTTC.

This clonotype has ten or more counts. J is TRBJ2-7 and V is TRBV12-3 or TRBV12-4; weak D call: TRBD2 (5 bases). Trimming took off 7 bases at V and 6 bases at J, with 22 bases between the two ends. CDR3 length equals 15 residues. The CDR3 loop is CASIFPRDGRGEQYF. The CDR3 bases are TGTGCCAGCATATTTCCTCGTGATGGCCGGGGCGAGCAGTACTTC.

The sample holds many counts of this clonotype. The chain couples TRBV10-3 to TRBJ2-1; unclear D gene. Trimming took off 11 bases at V and 0 bases at J, with 17 bases between the two ends. The CDR3 is 15 residues long. Germline V gene sequence: CDR1 ENHRY, CDR2 SYGVKD. The CDR3: CAHSRAETSYNEQFF. CDR3 coding DNA: TGTGCCCACTCCCGCGCGGAGACCTCCTACAATGAGCAGTTCTTC.